The 9 T cell receptor beta chains in this list originate from one sample, sequenced in a study of T cells in Graves' hyperthyroidism and ophthalmopathy. Amplified regions were TCR beta CDR3 sequences from RNA transcripts. HTBI primers drove first-round RT-PCR of the TCR CDR3. TCRdb redid the calling of the multiplex PCR reads with MiXCR, one entry per CDR3 protein. In the table there are about 400,000 distinct CDR3 sequences, less than 15% of which are singletons. The sequencing sample was made of blood. These receptors all come from a woman younger than 30 with Graves' hyperthyroidism.

CDR3 coding DNA: TGTGCCAGCAGCCTCTTGGGGCATGGCTACACCTTC. Translation gives CASSLLGHGYTF. V usage is TRBV6-1 and J usage is TRBJ1-2; possible D gene TRBD1, 5 bases. The CDR3 spans 12 residues. Trimming cost V 6 bases and J 6 bases, with 11 bases left between them. CDR1 and CDR2 (germline): MNHNS, SASEGT.

This clonotype was seen at least ten times. This chain connects TRBV12-3 or TRBV12-4 to TRBJ2-3; D unresolved. The CDR3 runs to 12 residues. V lost 5 bases, J lost 7 bases, and 10 bases lay in between. The CDR3: CASSPRVYTQYF. The CDR3 DNA is TGTGCCAGCAGTCCTAGGGTATATACGCAGTATTTT.

In its sample, this clonotype was seen many times. This chain's CDR3 is CASSLRIPIYPEAFF. The CDR3 coding sequence is TGTGCCAGCAGTTTAAGGATACCTATTTACCCTGAAGCTTTCTTT. The J gene is TRBJ1-1, the V gene TRBV27, with D unclear. This CDR3 is 15 amino acids long. CDR1 and CDR2 from the germline V gene are MNHEY and SMNVEV (reference sequence). V lost 2 bases to trimming and J lost 6 bases, with 16 bases between them.

Of note for this clonotype: A read error is possible here, since a much larger clone lies one base away. This sequence joins TRBV7-2 and TRBJ2-7, with D perhaps TRBD2 (5 bases). The CDR3 is 13 residues long. CDR1 and CDR2 from the germline V gene are SGHTA and FQGNSA. The CDR3 here is CASNLAWPHEQYF. Written as DNA, the CDR3 is TGTGCCAGCAACTTAGCGTGGCCCCACGAGCAGTACTTC.

In its sample, this clonotype was seen a few times. The chain employs TRBV6-1 and TRBJ2-3; weak D call: TRBD2 (6 bases). Trimming cost V 7 bases and J 2 bases, with 25 bases left between them. Germline loops: CDR1 MNHNS, CDR2 SASEGT. The CDR3 totals 18 residues. The CDR3 DNA follows: TGTGCCAGCACCAGACTCCCGGGACTCATACTACCCACAGATACGCAGTATTTT. The encoded protein is CASTRLPGLILPTDTQYF.

This chain links TRBV5-1 with TRBJ2-7; the match to TRBD1 covers 7 bases. CDR3 size: 14 residues. Germline CDR1 is SGHRS and CDR2 is YFSETQ. J lost 6 bases, V lost 2 bases, and 8 bases had no gene match. In nucleotides, the CDR3 is TGCGCCAGCAGCTTAGACAGGGTATGGTCCGAGCAGTACTTC. Translation: CASSLDRVWSEQYF.

This clonotype showed up just once. A read error may produce the germline difference seen at one junction end. As DNA, the CDR3 is TGCGCCGCAGGGGTAGTGGAAGAGCAGTACTTC. Translated, it gives CAAGVVEEQYF. V is TRBV25-1 and J is TRBJ2-7; tentatively, D is TRBD1 (6 bases). CDR3 length equals 11 residues. CDR1 and CDR2 (germline): MGHDK, SYGVNS.

This clonotype has at least ten counts. The chain carries TRBV25-1 and TRBJ1-1; TRBD1 might be the D (5 bases). V lost 8 bases to trimming and J lost 0 bases, with 16 bases between them. Germline loops: CDR1 MGHDK, CDR2 SYGVNS. The length of the CDR3 is 15 residues. CDR3 sequence: CASLPFRDLNTEAFF. DNA of the CDR3: TGTGCCAGCCTACCTTTCCGGGACTTGAACACTGAAGCTTTCTTT.

This clonotype was observed at least ten times. This sequence joins TRBV28 and TRBJ2-5; D may match TRBD1 or TRBD2 (6 bases each). V lost 6 bases and J lost 5, with 16 bases in between. The CDR3 extends over 14 amino acids. In germline, CDR1 is MDHEN, CDR2 SYDVKM. The DNA of the CDR3 is TGTGCCAGCAGCTTTTTGGGGGGCGTGGAGACCCAGTACTTC. Encoded protein: CASSFLGGVETQYF.